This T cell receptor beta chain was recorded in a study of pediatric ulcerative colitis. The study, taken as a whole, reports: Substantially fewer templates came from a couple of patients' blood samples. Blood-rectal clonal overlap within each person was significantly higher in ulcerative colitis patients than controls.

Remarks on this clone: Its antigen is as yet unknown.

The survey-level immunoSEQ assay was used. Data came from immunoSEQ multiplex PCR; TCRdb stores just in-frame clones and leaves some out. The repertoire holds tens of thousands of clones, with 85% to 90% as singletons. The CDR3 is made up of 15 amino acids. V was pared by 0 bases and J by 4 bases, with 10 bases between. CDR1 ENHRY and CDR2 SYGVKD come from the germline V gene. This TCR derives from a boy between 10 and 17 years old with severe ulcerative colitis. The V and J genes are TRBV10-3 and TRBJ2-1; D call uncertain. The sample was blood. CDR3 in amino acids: CAISESGEAYNEQFF. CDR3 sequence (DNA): TGTGCCATCAGTGAGTCAGGAGAAGCTTACAATGAGCAGTTCTTC.